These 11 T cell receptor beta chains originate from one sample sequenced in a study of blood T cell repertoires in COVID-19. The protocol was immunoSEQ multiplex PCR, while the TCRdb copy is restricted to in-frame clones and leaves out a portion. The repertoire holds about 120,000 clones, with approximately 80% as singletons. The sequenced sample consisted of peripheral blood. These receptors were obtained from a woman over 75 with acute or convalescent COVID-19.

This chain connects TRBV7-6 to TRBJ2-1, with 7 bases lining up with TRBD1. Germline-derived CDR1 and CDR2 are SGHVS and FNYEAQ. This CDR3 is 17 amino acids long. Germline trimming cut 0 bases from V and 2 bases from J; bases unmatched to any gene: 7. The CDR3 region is CASSLAYGTAAYNEQFF. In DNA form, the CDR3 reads TGTGCCAGCAGCTTAGCTTACGGGACAGCCGCCTACAATGAGCAGTTCTTC. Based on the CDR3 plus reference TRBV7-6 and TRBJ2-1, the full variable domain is GAGVSQSPRYKVTKRGQDVALRCDPISGHVSLYWYRQALGQGPEFLTYFNYEAQQDKSGLPNDRFSAERPEGSISTLTIQRTEQRDSAMYRCASSLAYGTAAYNEQFFGPGTRLTVL.

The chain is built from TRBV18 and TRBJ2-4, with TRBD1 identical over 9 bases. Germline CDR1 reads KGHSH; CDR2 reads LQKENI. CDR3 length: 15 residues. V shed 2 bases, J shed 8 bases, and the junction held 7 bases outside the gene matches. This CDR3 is CASSPSGQGPDIQYF. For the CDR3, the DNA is TGTGCCAGCTCACCATCAGGACAGGGGCCGGACATTCAGTACTTC.

The DNA of the CDR3 is TGTGCCAGCTCACCACCCTCCGCGGGGAGGGCTCAGTCGCAGTTCTTC. As protein: CASSPPSAGRAQSQFF. The chain has TRBV18 and TRBJ2-1, with 7 bases identical to TRBD2. J lost 12 bases, V lost 0 bases, and 14 bases had no gene match. The CDR3 spans 16 residues. The germline gives CDR1 KGHSH, CDR2 LQKENI. The whole variable domain, filled in from reference TRBV18 and TRBJ2-1, reads NAGVMQNPRHLVRRRGQEARLRCSPMKGHSHVYWYRQLPEEGLKFMVYLQKENIIDESGMPKERFSAEFPKEGPSILRIQQVVRGDSAAYFCASSPPSAGRAQSQFFGPGTRLTVL.

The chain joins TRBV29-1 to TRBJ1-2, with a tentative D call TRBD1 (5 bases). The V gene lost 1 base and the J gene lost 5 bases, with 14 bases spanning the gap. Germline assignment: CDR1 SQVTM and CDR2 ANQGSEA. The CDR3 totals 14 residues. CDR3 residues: CSVEVVRQGYGYTF. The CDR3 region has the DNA TGCAGCGTTGAAGTTGTGAGGCAGGGATATGGCTACACCTTC.

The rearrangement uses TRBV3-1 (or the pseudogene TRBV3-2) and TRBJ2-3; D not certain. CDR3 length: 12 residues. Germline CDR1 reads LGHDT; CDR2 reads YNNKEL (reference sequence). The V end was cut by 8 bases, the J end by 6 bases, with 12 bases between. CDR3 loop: CASGDFTDTQYF. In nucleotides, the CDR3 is TGTGCCAGCGGAGATTTTACGGATACGCAGTATTTT.

As DNA, the CDR3 is TGTGCCAGTGGGACTAGCGGGGGGTCGGAGACCCAGTACTTC. Protein sequence: CASGTSGGSETQYF. The V and J genes are TRBV7-7 and TRBJ2-5, with TRBD2 matching 15 bases. V was clipped by 9 bases and J by 5 bases; unmatched bases: 4. There are 14 residues in the CDR3. Germline V gene sequence: CDR1 SSHAT, CDR2 FNYEAQ (reference sequence).

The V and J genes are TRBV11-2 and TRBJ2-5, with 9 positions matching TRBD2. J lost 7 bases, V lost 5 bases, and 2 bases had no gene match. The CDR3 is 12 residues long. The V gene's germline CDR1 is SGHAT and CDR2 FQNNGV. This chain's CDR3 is CASSQAGGTQYF. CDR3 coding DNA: TGTGCCAGCAGCCAAGCGGGGGGGACCCAGTACTTC.

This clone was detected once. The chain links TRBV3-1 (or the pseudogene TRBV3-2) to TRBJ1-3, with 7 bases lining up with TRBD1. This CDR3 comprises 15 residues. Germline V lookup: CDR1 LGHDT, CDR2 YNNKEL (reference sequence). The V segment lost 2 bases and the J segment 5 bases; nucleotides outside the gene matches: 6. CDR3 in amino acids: CASSQTGANRNTIYF. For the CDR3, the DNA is TGTGCCAGCAGCCAAACAGGGGCGAATCGAAACACCATATATTTT.

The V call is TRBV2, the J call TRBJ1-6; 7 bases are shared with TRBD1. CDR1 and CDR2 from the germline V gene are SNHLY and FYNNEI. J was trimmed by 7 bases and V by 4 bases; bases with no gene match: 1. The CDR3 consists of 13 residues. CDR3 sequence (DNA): TGTGCCAGCAGTGGGGACAGAAATTCACCCCTCCACTTT. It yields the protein CASSGDRNSPLHF.

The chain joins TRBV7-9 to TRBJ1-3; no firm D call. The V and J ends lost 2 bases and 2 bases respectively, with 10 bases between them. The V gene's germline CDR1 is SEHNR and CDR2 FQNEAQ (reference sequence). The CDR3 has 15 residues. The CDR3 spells CASSLIVSPGNTIYF. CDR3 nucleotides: TGTGCCAGCAGCTTAATAGTGAGCCCTGGAAACACCATATATTTT.

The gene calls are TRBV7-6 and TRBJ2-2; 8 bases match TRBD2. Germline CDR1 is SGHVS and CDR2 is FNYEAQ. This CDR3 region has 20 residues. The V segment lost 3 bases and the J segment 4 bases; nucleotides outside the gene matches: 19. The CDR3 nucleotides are TGTGCCAGCAGCTTGTACTCCGCGGGAGGCCGGATCTTGGGCACCGGGGAGCTGTTTTTT. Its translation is CASSLYSAGGRILGTGELFF.